This is a list of T cell receptor beta chains from one sample in a study of cytomegalovirus exposure and HLA in healthy donors. Produced via immunoSEQ multiplex PCR; TCRdb's table is partial and in-frame only. The repertoire table contains about 190,000 clones. The source material was PBMCs. The receptor source for this set is a woman between 25 and 40 years old in good health and CMV-seropositive. The CDR3 runs from the conserved cysteine through the conserved F or W. D genes are given only for firm matches.

J gene,V gene,D gene,CDR3 DNA,CDR3 protein
TRBJ2-7,TRBV2,TRBD1,TGTGCCTCCAGCAGGGGGCACTCCTACGAGCAGTACTTC,CASSRGHSYEQYF
TRBJ2-5,TRBV13,.,TGTGCCAGCAGCTTATTGCGTGAGACCCAGTACTTC,CASSLLRETQYF
TRBJ2-2,TRBV18,TRBD2,TGTGCCAGCTCACTCTCAGCGGGAGCGCCCGGGGAGCTGTTTTTT,CASSLSAGAPGELFF
TRBJ1-3,TRBV9,.,TGTGCCAGCAGCGCCCAGGACAGCCGCTCTGGAAACACCATATATTTT,CASSAQDSRSGNTIYF
TRBJ2-5,TRBV15,.,TGTGCCACCAGCACTGGCGGAGCGGAAGAGACCCAGTACTTC,CATSTGGAEETQYF
TRBJ1-4,TRBV12-5,TRBD1,TGTGCTAGTGGTTTGGTACCAGGACAGGGGAATGAAAAACTGTTTTTT,CASGLVPGQGNEKLFF
TRBJ2-7,TRBV29-1,.,TGCAGCGCCCGGGACGGGAGCTCCTACGAGCAGTACTTC,CSARDGSSYEQYF
TRBJ1-2,TRBV6-5,.,TGTGCCACCGCAGGAAGTTTTCAGTATGGCTACACCTTC,CATAGSFQYGYTF
TRBJ1-2,TRBV5-1,.,TGCGCCAGCAGCTTGGGGACAGATCCCCACGGCGGGGGCTACACCTTC,CASSLGTDPHGGGYTF
TRBJ1-4,TRBV19,TRBD1,TGTGCCAGTAGTATTGGGACAGGCCCAACAATTTTT,CASSIGTGPTIF
TRBJ2-1,TRBV7-7,.,TGTGCCAGCAGCTTAGAGGGCGGAGGAAGCTCCTACAATGAGCAGTTCTTC,CASSLEGGGSSYNEQFF
TRBJ1-5,TRBV30,TRBD1,TGTGCCTGGAGACAGGGGAGTAATCAGCCCCAGCATTTT,CAWRQGSNQPQHF
TRBJ1-3,TRBV7-2,TRBD1,TGTGCCAGCAGCCCATCCGGGACAGGGCGCTCTGGAAACACCATATATTTT,CASSPSGTGRSGNTIYF
TRBJ1-2,TRBV15,TRBD1,TGTGCCACCAGCCCCCGGGACAGGGATTACTATGGCTACACCTTC,CATSPRDRDYYGYTF
TRBJ2-1,TRBV5-4,TRBD2,TGTGCCAGCAGCCCAGGAGCGGGAGGCTACAATGAGCAGTTCTTC,CASSPGAGGYNEQFF
TRBJ2-3,TRBV29-1,TRBD2,TGCAGCGTTGATGCGGGGGGCACAGATACGCAGTATTTT,CSVDAGGTDTQYF
TRBJ1-5,TRBV19,TRBD1,TGTGCCAGTCACCGAAAGGGGGCGGAGGGTAGCAATCAGCCCCAGCATTTT,CASHRKGAEGSNQPQHF
TRBJ2-7,TRBV10-1,TRBD1,TGCGCCAGCAGTGACCCGGGACAGGGGGTGGCCGAGCAGTACTTC,CASSDPGQGVAEQYF
TRBJ1-1,TRBV5-4,.,TGTGCCAGCACGTCACAGGGTGGCACTGAAGCTTTCTTT,CASTSQGGTEAFF
TRBJ2-7,TRBV13,TRBD2,TGTGCCAGCAGCCAGCGACTAGCGGGAAGGTACGAGCAGTACTTC,CASSQRLAGRYEQYF
TRBJ2-1,TRBV28,.,TGTGCCAGCCGCGGGTCGAGCTCCTACAATGAGCAGTTCTTC,CASRGSSSYNEQFF
TRBJ1-4,TRBV5-5,.,TGTGCCAGCAGCTTGGGGGCGAAAGAAAAACTGTTTTTT,CASSLGAKEKLFF
TRBJ2-5,TRBV27,.,TGTGCCAGCAGTTTATTGGGACTTCGGAAAGAGACCCAGTACTTC,CASSLLGLRKETQYF
TRBJ1-5,TRBV5-1,TRBD1,TGCGCCAGCAGCTTGGGGGACAGAGATAGCAATCAGCCCCAGCATTTT,CASSLGDRDSNQPQHF
TRBJ2-3,TRBV6-1,TRBD1,TGTGCCAGCAGTCTAGACAGGGGTAGCACAGATACGCAGTATTTT,CASSLDRGSTDTQYF
TRBJ2-2,TRBV28,.,TGTGCCAGCAGCCCGGAGGCAGGGGCGAGCACCGGGGAGCTGTTTTTT,CASSPEAGASTGELFF
TRBJ2-5,TRBV6-6,TRBD2,TGTGCCAGCAGATCCGGACTAGCAGGGGAGACCCAGTACTTC,CASRSGLAGETQYF
TRBJ2-7,TRBV19,.,TGTGCCAGTAGTGGTCCAGAAGTGAACTCCTACGAGCAGTACTTC,CASSGPEVNSYEQYF
TRBJ2-5,TRBV5-1,TRBD2,TGCGCCAGCAGCACCGGGACTAGCGGGGGCCCAGGTTTCCTGTACTTC,CASSTGTSGGPGFLYF
TRBJ1-2,TRBV5-1,.,TGCGCCAGCAGCTTGGATGGAGCGATCCCCTATGGCTACACCTTC,CASSLDGAIPYGYTF
TRBJ2-7,TRBV5-1,TRBD2,TGCGCCAGCAGCATGACTAGCGGGACCTACTACGAGCAGTACTTC,CASSMTSGTYYEQYF
TRBJ1-1,TRBV10-1,TRBD1,TGCGCCAGCAGTGTGACAGGGGAAGGGAGGACTGAAGCTTTCTTT,CASSVTGEGRTEAFF
TRBJ2-1,TRBV7-8,TRBD2,TGTGCCAGCAGCTTAACCTTTAGCGGGGTACTCTACAATGAGCAGTTCTTC,CASSLTFSGVLYNEQFF
TRBJ2-5,TRBV5-8,.,TGTGCCAGCAGCTTCGGCGGAGAGACCCAGTACTTC,CASSFGGETQYF
TRBJ2-1,TRBV7-9,.,TGTGCCAGCAGCTTCGGCAGGGTGTTAGGTGATGAGCAGTTCTTC,CASSFGRVLGDEQFF
TRBJ1-2,TRBV19,.,TGTGCCAGCAGGGATAACTATGGCTACACCTTC,CASRDNYGYTF
TRBJ2-1,TRBV5-1,TRBD2,TGCACCAGCACCCCAACTAGCGCCGACTACAATGAGCAGTTCTTC,CTSTPTSADYNEQFF
TRBJ2-5,TRBV7-2,.,TGTGCCAGCAGCTCCCAGGGTCAAGAGACCCAGTACTTC,CASSSQGQETQYF